The 21 T cell receptor beta chains presented below share a single source sample, sequenced in a study of blood T cell repertoires in COVID-19. Clones were read by immunoSEQ multiplex PCR, and TCRdb kept only the in-frame ones, dropping some. The data hold 200,000 to 250,000 clones, with around four fifths observed a single time. Sequencing was carried out using peripheral blood. Source of these receptors: a woman in her 70s with active or convalescent COVID-19.

This clone has a handful of counts. The chain joins TRBV5-6 to TRBJ2-7, with 7 bases aligning to TRBD2. The CDR3 loop spans 14 amino acids. Germline CDR1 is SGHDT and CDR2 is YYEEEE. Unmatched junction bases numbered 10, after V lost 3 bases and J lost 7 bases. This CDR3 reads CASSSGTTVVEQYF. As DNA, the CDR3 is TGTGCCAGCAGCTCCGGGACTACCGTCGTTGAGCAGTACTTC.

This chain links TRBV2 with TRBJ1-6; D gene ambiguous. V lost 8 bases to trimming and J lost 5 bases, with 16 bases between them. This CDR3 has 15 amino acids. The germline gives CDR1 SNHLY, CDR2 FYNNEI. The CDR3 region has the DNA TGTGCCAGCGGGCCTTTCCACGGGGATAATTCACCCCTCCACTTT. It yields the protein CASGPFHGDNSPLHF.

The J gene is TRBJ1-5, the V gene TRBV19; 7 nucleotides match TRBD1. Per germline, CDR1 LNHDA and CDR2 SQIVND (reference sequence). V lost 7 bases to trimming and J lost 4 bases; unmatched junction nucleotides: 25. CDR3 size: 20 residues. CDR3 residues: CASTLGGWGDSLSLNQPQHF. The DNA for the CDR3 is TGTGCCAGTACCTTAGGAGGTTGGGGGGACAGCTTATCCCTAAATCAGCCCCAGCATTTT.

CDR3 protein: CASSLTGEGTEAFF. CDR3 bases: TGTGCCAGCAGCCTGACAGGTGAGGGCACTGAAGCTTTCTTT. The chain recombines TRBV9 with TRBJ1-1; D may be TRBD1 (6 bases). This CDR3 is built from 14 residues. The V gene's germline CDR1 is SGDLS and CDR2 YYNGEE. V was trimmed by 4 bases and J by 4 bases, leaving 14 bases between them. Based on the CDR3 plus reference TRBV9 and TRBJ1-1, the full variable domain is DSGVTQTPKHLITATGQRVTLRCSPRSGDLSVYWYQQSLDQGLQFLIQYYNGEERAKGNILERFSAQQFPDLHSELNLSSLELGDSALYFCASSLTGEGTEAFFGQGTRLTVV.

The V gene is TRBV6-5, the J gene TRBJ1-5; 8 nucleotides line up with TRBD1. CDR1 is MNHEY, CDR2 SVGAGI, per germline. Trimming cost V 5 bases and J 5 bases; bases outside gene matches: 8. This CDR3 has 15 amino acids. This CDR3 is CASSPWGQAHQPQHF. The CDR3 nucleotides are TGTGCCAGCAGTCCATGGGGACAGGCCCATCAGCCCCAGCATTTT.

This clone was seen only once. No DNA is shown, since the ends of the CDR3 on it are uncertain; the CDR3 is the one TCRdb lists. This chain's CDR3 is CASSKEGGYRVGTGAERLKNIQYF. The rearrangement joins TRBV21-1 to TRBJ2-4; the D segment call TRBD1 is taken from the table without a DNA check. TRBV21-1 is a pseudogene locus. The CDR3 length is 24 residues, termini included.

The chain couples TRBV19 to TRBJ1-5; tentative D call: TRBD1 (5 bases). CDR3 size: 13 residues. Germline CDR1 is LNHDA and CDR2 is SQIVND (reference sequence). V was cut by 3 bases and J by 6 bases, with 9 bases left in between. The CDR3 protein is CASSIGGAQPQHF. CDR3 coding DNA: TGTGCCAGTAGTATCGGAGGGGCTCAGCCCCAGCATTTT.

The rearrangement joins TRBV10-3 to TRBJ2-7, with TRBD1 matching 10 bases. J lost 3 bases, V lost 4 bases, and 0 bases had no gene match. The germline V gene has CDR1 ENHRY and CDR2 SYGVKD. The CDR3 has 13 residues. The CDR3 bases are TGTGCCATCAGTGGGACAGGGGGCTACGAGCAGTACTTC. It translates to CAISGTGGYEQYF.

The J gene is TRBJ2-5, the V gene TRBV6-5; D call uncertain. The germline V gene has CDR1 MNHEY and CDR2 SVGAGI. V was shortened by 2 bases and J by 7 bases, with 8 bases between the two germline ends. The CDR3 runs to 12 residues. In DNA, the CDR3 is TGTGCCAGCAGTTACGATTCGGGGACCCAGTACTTC. Its protein product is CASSYDSGTQYF.

This chain links TRBV10-3 with TRBJ1-1, with D possibly matching TRBD1 (6 bases). V was clipped by 3 bases and J by 5 bases, with 16 bases between them. Germline V lookup: CDR1 ENHRY, CDR2 SYGVKD. This CDR3 is 15 amino acids long. The CDR3 here is CAISDRDIRGTEAFF. CDR3 DNA: TGTGCCATCAGTGACCGGGACATCCGAGGGACTGAAGCTTTCTTT.

The chain recombines TRBV12-3 or TRBV12-4 with TRBJ2-3; D not certain. This CDR3 contains 10 residues. V was shortened by 6 bases and J by 7 bases, with 5 bases between the two germline ends. This chain's CDR3 is CASSSYTQYF. The CDR3 coding sequence is TGTGCCAGCAGCTCTTATACGCAGTATTTT.

The chain employs TRBV2 and TRBJ1-3; D not certain. The CDR3 has 16 residues. Germline CDR1 and CDR2: SNHLY and FYNNEI. The ends were cut back, 1 base at V and 4 bases at J, with 14 bases in the middle. CDR3 DNA: TGTGCCAGCAGTGAAGGGCAGGCCGGTGTGGGAAACACCATATATTTT. It codes for CASSEGQAGVGNTIYF.

The chain employs TRBV19 and TRBJ1-5; D may be TRBD1 (6 bases). This CDR3 is 17 amino acids long. Germline V gene lookup returns CDR1 LNHDA and CDR2 SQIVND (reference sequence). V dropped 8 bases and J dropped 4 bases, with 24 bases sitting between them. CDR3 in amino acids: CASRHRAGGRGNQPQHF. The CDR3 nucleotides are TGTGCCAGTCGTCACCGGGCGGGGGGGCGCGGGAATCAGCCCCAGCATTTT.

CDR3 coding DNA: TGCAGCGTTGCAGGCGAACACGATGAAGCTTTCTTT. Translating it yields CSVAGEHDEAFF. V and J are TRBV29-1 and TRBJ1-1; D is uncertain. This CDR3 contains 12 residues. Per the germline V gene, CDR1 is SQVTM and CDR2 is ANQGSEA. V was trimmed by 4 bases and J by 7 bases, leaving 13 bases between them.

The gene calls are TRBV23-1 and TRBJ2-3; the match to TRBD1 covers 11 bases. TRBV23-1 is an ORF, with its function uncertain. This CDR3 comprises 17 residues. J was trimmed by 3 bases and V by 3 bases; bases with no gene match: 8. CDR3 region: CASSQVGTGGPTDTQYF. CDR3 nucleotides: TGCGCCAGCAGTCAGGTCGGGACAGGGGGTCCGACAGATACGCAGTATTTT.

The chain has TRBV28 and TRBJ2-7; 13 bases line up with TRBD2. The CDR3 spans 15 residues. J was trimmed by 1 base and V by 6 bases; bases with no gene match: 3. Germline values: CDR1 MDHEN, CDR2 SYDVKM. CDR3 in amino acids: CASRPLAGGSYEQYF. In DNA, the CDR3 is TGTGCCAGCAGACCACTAGCGGGAGGGTCCTACGAGCAGTACTTC. The full variable domain, in which reference TRBV28 and TRBJ2-7 provide the parts outside the CDR3, is DVKVTQSSRYLVKRTGEKVFLECVQDMDHENMFWYRQDPGLGLRLIYFSYDVKMKEKGDIPEGYSVSREKKERFSLILESASTNQTSMYLCASRPLAGGSYEQYFGPGTRLTVT.

This clone has ten or more counts. V usage is TRBV2 and J usage is TRBJ1-2; possible D gene TRBD1, 5 bases. The germline CDR1 and CDR2 sequences are SNHLY and FYNNEI. There are 13 residues in the CDR3. V was trimmed by 2 bases and J by 7 bases, leaving 11 bases between them. Here the CDR3 reads CASSERGEGGYTF. In DNA form, the CDR3 reads TGTGCCAGCAGTGAACGGGGGGAGGGTGGCTACACCTTC.

The V gene is TRBV11-3, the J gene TRBJ1-5, with D unresolved. The CDR3 contains 16 residues. Germline V gene lookup returns CDR1 SGHNT and CDR2 YENEEA. V shed 0 bases and J shed 6 bases, with 15 bases lying between them. DNA for the CDR3: TGTGCCAGCAGCTTAGATGTGTTCGGGATTGGTCAGCCCCAGCATTTT. As protein: CASSLDVFGIGQPQHF. The full variable domain, its missing parts supplied by reference TRBV11-3 and TRBJ1-5, is EAGVVQSPRYKIIEKKQPVAFWCNPISGHNTLYWYLQNLGQGPELLIRYENEEAVDDSQLPKDRFSAERLKGVDSTLKIQPAELGDSAVYLCASSLDVFGIGQPQHFGDGTRLSIL.

This clone was picked up one time. The chain couples TRBV12-3 or TRBV12-4 to TRBJ1-2, with D possibly being TRBD1 (6 bases). Between the trimmed V and J ends, which lost 6 bases and 8 bases, there was a span of 13 bases. The CDR3 runs 12 residues. This CDR3 reads CASSSTGWGYTF. DNA of the CDR3: TGTGCCAGCAGCTCGACAGGATGGGGCTACACCTTC.

With respect to this clone: Other DNA sequences within the sample encode an identical CDR3. CDR3 DNA sequence: TGTGCCAGCAGTGAAGTTTCGGGGGGCAATCAGCCCCAGCATTTT. Its translation: CASSEVSGGNQPQHF. The J gene is TRBJ1-5, the V gene TRBV2; the D gene is possibly TRBD1 (5 bases). Germline CDR1 is SNHLY and CDR2 is FYNNEI. Trimming pared 1 base from V and 2 bases from J, leaving 9 bases between. This CDR3 spans 15 amino acids.

The V call is TRBV9, the J call TRBJ2-2; 10 bases are a match to TRBD1. The germline gives CDR1 SGDLS, CDR2 YYNGEE. The junction had 5 bases not matched to a gene; V was cut back by 2 bases and J by 7 bases. The CDR3 is 15 residues long. CDR3 sequence: CASSVTDRGIGELFF. The CDR3 nucleotides read TGTGCCAGCAGCGTTACGGACAGGGGGATCGGGGAGCTGTTTTTT.